The table lists the clone carrying this T cell receptor (beta chain) with many counts. Its antigen is unidentified. In germline, CDR1 is ENHRY, CDR2 SYGVKD. This CDR3 has 16 residues. The J segment lost 6 bases and the V segment lost 2 bases, leaving 8 bases of the junction unmatched. The sample is drawn from a study of blood T cells in healthy people across ages. Findings of the study overall: More naive CD4+ cells and higher diversity were found in long-lived than in aged donors.

Primers used in a second PCR of roughly 6 to 11 cycles were a sample-barcoded 5' primer and a J-beta primer mix. TCRdb itself ran the 5' RACE reads through MiXCR, one entry per CDR3 protein. The data contain about 930,000 distinct CDR3 sequences, approximately 32% of them singletons. Another study also made use of these data, one on T cells of mothers and their children. According to that study: For cDNA synthesis, the complete extracted RNA was used (around 1.5 ug per 15 ul).

This TCR was recovered from a woman aged 40-49 years in good health. The rearrangement uses TRBV10-3 and TRBJ2-1; 9 positions match TRBD1. The specimen sequenced was blood. In DNA form, the CDR3 reads TGTGCCATCAGTGAGACCGGGACAGGGTGGGCCAATGAGCAGTTCTTC. It specifies CAISETGTGWANEQFF.